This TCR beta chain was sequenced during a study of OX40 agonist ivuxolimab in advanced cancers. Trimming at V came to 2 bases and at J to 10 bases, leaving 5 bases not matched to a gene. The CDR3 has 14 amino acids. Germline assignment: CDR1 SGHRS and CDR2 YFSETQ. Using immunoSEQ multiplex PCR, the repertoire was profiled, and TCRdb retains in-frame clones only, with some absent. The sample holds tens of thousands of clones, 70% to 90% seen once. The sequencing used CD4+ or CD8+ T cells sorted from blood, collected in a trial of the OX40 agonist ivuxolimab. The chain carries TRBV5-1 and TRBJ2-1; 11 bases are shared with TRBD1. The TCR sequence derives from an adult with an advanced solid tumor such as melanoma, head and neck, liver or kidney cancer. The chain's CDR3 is CASSLRDRGREQFF. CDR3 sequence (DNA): TGCGCCAGCAGCTTACGGGACAGGGGGAGGGAGCAGTTCTTC. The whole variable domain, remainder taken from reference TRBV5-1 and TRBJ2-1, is KAGVTQTPRYLIKTRGQQVTLSCSPISGHRSVSWYQQTPGQGLQFLFEYFSETQRNKGNFPGRFSGRQFSNSRSEMNVSTLELGDSALYLCASSLRDRGREQFFGPGTRLTVL.